Presented here are 15 T cell receptor beta chains from one specimen sequenced in a study of CD8+CD57+ T cells in acquired aplastic anemia. Those patients picked for sequencing had displayed CD8+CD57+ cell expansion on flow cytometry. The template used for profiling TCR beta VDJ and CDR3 was genomic DNA. In TCRdb, the reads were re-called with MiXCR into one record per CDR3 protein. The sample has 100,000 to 150,000 distinct CDR3 sequences; 45% to 60% are singletons. Material: sorted CD4+, CD8+, or CD8+CD57+ T cells (not recorded which) from PBMCs. All receptors derive from a human donor with aplastic anemia.

J is TRBJ2-7 and V is TRBV19, with 7 positions matching TRBD2. Germline CDR1 is LNHDA and CDR2 is SQIVND (reference sequence). The CDR3 consists of 13 residues. Unmatched junction bases numbered 4, after V lost 4 bases and J lost 4 bases. The CDR3 nucleotides read TGTGCCAGTAGTAGGACTAGTAGGTACGAGCAGTACTTC. This gives the protein CASSRTSRYEQYF. The full variable domain, its missing parts supplied by reference TRBV19 and TRBJ2-7, is DGGITQSPKYLFRKEGQNVTLSCEQNLNHDAMYWYRQDPGQGLRLIYYSQIVNDFQKGDIAEGYSVSREKKESFPLTVTSAQKNPTAFYLCASSRTSRYEQYFGPGTRLTVT.

The V and J genes are TRBV5-4 and TRBJ2-1; 8 bases agree with TRBD2. In germline, CDR1 is SGHNT, CDR2 YYREEE (reference sequence). The CDR3 has 15 amino acids. The trim removed 0 bases at V and 7 bases at J, leaving 6 bases unmatched. The CDR3, as DNA: TGTGCCAGCAGCTTGGTTCCGGGAGGGCGGAATGAGCAGTTCTTC. It translates to CASSLVPGGRNEQFF.

This clonotype was found many times. The chain carries TRBV2 and TRBJ2-5; TRBD2 is a possible D gene (5 bases). V lost 0 bases to trimming and J lost 5 bases, with 10 bases between them. The CDR3 loop spans 14 amino acids. Germline CDR1 SNHLY, CDR2 FYNNEI. CDR3 DNA: TGTGCCAGCAGTGAAGCACTAGAAATCGAGACCCAGTACTTC. It yields the protein CASSEALEIETQYF.

This chain connects TRBV14 to TRBJ2-5, with 8 positions matching TRBD1. The junction had 7 bases not matched to a gene; V was cut back by 7 bases and J by 3 bases. This CDR3 is built from 14 residues. From germline, CDR1 is SGHDN and CDR2 FVKESK. The CDR3 DNA is TGTGCCAGCAACCTTGGGGGACAGGAAGAGACCCAGTACTTC. Protein product: CASNLGGQEETQYF.

This chain links TRBV7-8 with TRBJ1-1, with D possibly being TRBD1 (5 bases). The germline CDR1 and CDR2 sequences are SGHVS and FQNEAQ. The CDR3 has 16 residues. Between the trimmed V and J ends, which lost 1 base and 1 base, there was a span of 13 bases. CDR3 DNA: TGTGCCAGCAGCTTAGATTTGGCCGGACAGAACACTGAAGCTTTCTTT. Translating gives CASSLDLAGQNTEAFF.

The chain recombines TRBV6-1 with TRBJ1-6; unclear D gene. Trimming removed 2 bases from V and 4 bases from J, with 9 bases in between. Germline V gene sequence: CDR1 MNHNS, CDR2 SASEGT. The CDR3 extends over 15 amino acids. The CDR3 loop reads CASSEQITYNSPLHF. CDR3 bases: TGTGCCAGCAGTGAACAGATCACTTATAATTCACCCCTCCACTTT.

This rearrangement joins TRBV9 to TRBJ1-5; the D is unclear. Trimming took off 0 bases at V and 4 bases at J, with 8 bases between the two ends. CDR3 length: 14 amino acids. The germline CDR1 and CDR2 sequences are SGDLS and YYNGEE. This CDR3 reads CASSVEGGNQPQHF. In DNA form, the CDR3 reads TGTGCCAGCAGCGTAGAGGGCGGAAATCAGCCCCAGCATTTT.

This clonotype came up many times. The chain links TRBV9 to TRBJ2-2; D remains unclear. CDR3 length: 12 amino acids. V gave up 6 bases and J gave up 2 bases, with 5 bases separating them. Germline CDR1 is SGDLS and CDR2 is YYNGEE. The CDR3 coding sequence is TGTGCCAGCAACCACAACACCGGGGAGCTGTTTTTT. Translated, it gives CASNHNTGELFF.

The V and J genes are TRBV10-3 and TRBJ2-1, with TRBD2 matching 12 bases. With 0 bases clipped from V and 15 bases from J, the junction kept 12 bases outside the gene matches. CDR1 ENHRY and CDR2 SYGVKD come from the germline V gene. This CDR3 comprises 16 residues. Here the CDR3 reads CAISESAASGGGRAFF. CDR3 nucleotide sequence: TGTGCCATCAGTGAGTCGGCGGCTAGCGGGGGGGGTAGGGCGTTCTTC.

This clonotype came up once. The chain employs TRBV19 and TRBJ1-2; D is unresolved. V was trimmed by 4 bases and J by 6 bases, leaving 12 bases between them. CDR3 size: 13 residues. Looked up from germline, CDR1 is LNHDA and CDR2 is SQIVND (reference sequence). This CDR3 reads CASSTQAVHGYTF. The CDR3 nucleotides read TGTGCCAGTAGTACACAAGCTGTTCATGGCTACACCTTC.

This clonotype was picked up many times. This sequence joins TRBV6-5 and TRBJ2-7, with 9 bases identical to TRBD1. The V segment lost 2 bases and the J segment 7 bases; nucleotides outside the gene matches: 9. In germline, CDR1 is MNHEY, CDR2 SVGAGI. This CDR3 has 15 amino acids. Written as DNA, the CDR3 is TGTGCCAGCAGTTACACCCCCCCGACAGGGGGTGAGCAGTACTTC. Protein sequence: CASSYTPPTGGEQYF.

This chain joins TRBV2 and TRBJ2-6; either TRBD1 or TRBD2 may supply D (5 bases each). Germline V gene data show CDR1 as SNHLY and CDR2 as FYNNEI. V lost 5 bases and J lost 0, with 14 bases in between. The CDR3 length is 17 residues. DNA for the CDR3: TGTGCCAGCAGTCACCGGGACGGAGACTCTGGGGCCAACGTCCTGACTTTC. Amino acid sequence: CASSHRDGDSGANVLTF.

This clonotype came up a few times. The chain joins TRBV9 to TRBJ2-7; D ambiguous. Trimming pared 2 bases from V and 7 bases from J, leaving 4 bases between. Per the germline V gene, CDR1 is SGDLS and CDR2 is YYNGEE. The CDR3 length is 10 residues. Here the CDR3 DNA reads TGTGCCAGCAGCGTGGGGGAGCAGTACTTC. It codes for CASSVGEQYF. The full variable domain, rest sourced from reference TRBV9 and TRBJ2-7, is DSGVTQTPKHLITATGQRVTLRCSPRSGDLSVYWYQQSLDQGLQFLIQYYNGEERAKGNILERFSAQQFPDLHSELNLSSLELGDSALYFCASSVGEQYFGPGTRLTVT.

This clonotype appeared many times. J is TRBJ2-1 and V is TRBV20-1; D uncertain. Germline CDR1 reads DFQATT; CDR2 reads SNEGSKA (reference sequence). This CDR3 is 11 amino acids long. The germline V and J ends were trimmed by 5 bases and 7 bases, with 9 bases remaining between them. This CDR3 reads CSAPSMNEQFF. Written as DNA, the CDR3 is TGCAGTGCTCCATCCATGAATGAGCAGTTCTTC.

This clonotype turned up a few times. The chain joins TRBV2 to TRBJ1-2; TRBD1 aligns across 10 bases. CDR3 length: 15 residues. The V gene's germline CDR1 is SNHLY and CDR2 FYNNEI. V lost 6 bases to trimming and J lost 7 bases; unmatched junction nucleotides: 11. The CDR3 sequence is CASRLPGQGLSGYTF. The CDR3, as DNA: TGTGCCAGCAGACTACCGGGACAGGGGCTTAGTGGCTACACCTTC.